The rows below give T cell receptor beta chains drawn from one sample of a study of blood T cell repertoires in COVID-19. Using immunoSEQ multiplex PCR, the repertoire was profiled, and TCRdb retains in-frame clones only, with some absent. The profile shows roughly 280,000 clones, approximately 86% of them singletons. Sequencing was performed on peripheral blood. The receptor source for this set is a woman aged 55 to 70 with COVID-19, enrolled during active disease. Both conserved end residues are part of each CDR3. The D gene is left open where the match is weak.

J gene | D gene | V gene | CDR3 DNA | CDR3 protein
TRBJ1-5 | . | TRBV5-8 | TGTGCCAGCAGCAGGGGGTGGGTTAGCAATCAGCCCCAGCATTTT | CASSRGWVSNQPQHF
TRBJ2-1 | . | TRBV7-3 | TGTGCCAGCAGCCCCGACAGGTACAATGAGCAGTTCTTC | CASSPDRYNEQFF
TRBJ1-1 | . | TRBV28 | TGTGCCAGCACCCCGGGGAGACCCGAAGCTTTCTTT | CASTPGRPEAFF
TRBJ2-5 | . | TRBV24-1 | TGTGCCACCAGTGATTTGGGGGGGGCTTCTCAAGAGACCCAGTACTTC | CATSDLGGASQETQYF
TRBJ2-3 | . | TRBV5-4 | TGTGCCAGCAGCTGGCAGGGGGGTACGCAGTATTTT | CASSWQGGTQYF
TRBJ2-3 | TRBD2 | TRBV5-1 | TGCGCCAGCAGGACTAGCGGGAGCACAGATACGCAGTATTTT | CASRTSGSTDTQYF
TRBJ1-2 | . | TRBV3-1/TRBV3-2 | TGTGCCAGCAGCTTCCAGGGTTTGGGGGGCTACACCTTC | CASSFQGLGGYTF
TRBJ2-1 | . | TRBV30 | TGTGCCTGGAGTGTAGCTCCAACGGTCTACAATGAGCAGTTCTTC | CAWSVAPTVYNEQFF
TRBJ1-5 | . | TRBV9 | TGTGCCAGCAGCGTAGGGGAGTATAGCAATCAGCCCCAGCATTTT | CASSVGEYSNQPQHF
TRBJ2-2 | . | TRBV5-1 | TGCGCCAGCAGCTCCCTCATCCCGCGGACCGGGGAGCTGTTTTTT | CASSSLIPRTGELFF
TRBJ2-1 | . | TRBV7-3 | TGTGCCAGCAGCCCCGGGCCGTCCGGGGATGAGCAGTTCTTC | CASSPGPSGDEQFF
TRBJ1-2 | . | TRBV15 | TGTGCCACCAGCTGGGGGAGGACTAACTATGGCTACACCTTC | CATSWGRTNYGYTF
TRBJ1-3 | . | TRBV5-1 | TGCGCCAGCAGCTTGACTCGGTCTGGAAACACCATATATTTT | CASSLTRSGNTIYF
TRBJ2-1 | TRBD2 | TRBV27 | TGTGCCAGCAGTGTCGGGACTAGCGGAGGGTACAATGAGCAGTTCTTC | CASSVGTSGGYNEQFF
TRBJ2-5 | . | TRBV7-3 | TGTGCCAGCAGCTTAATTGGGGCGGAAGAGACCCAGTACTTC | CASSLIGAEETQYF
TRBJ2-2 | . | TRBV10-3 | TGTGCCGTCACCCCGCGCGAAACCGGGGAGCTGTTTTTT | CAVTPRETGELFF
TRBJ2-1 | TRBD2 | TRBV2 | TGTGCCAGCAGTGGTACTAGCGGGAGCCGGAAGTTCTTC | CASSGTSGSRKFF
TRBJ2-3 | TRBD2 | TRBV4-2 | TGTGCCAGCAGCCAAGATGTTCCTAGCGGGTCTAGCACAGATACGCAGTATTTT | CASSQDVPSGSSTDTQYF
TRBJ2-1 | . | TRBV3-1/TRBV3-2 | TGTGCCAGCAGATTTAGCGGTTTACCCTACAATGAGCAGTTCTTC | CASRFSGLPYNEQFF
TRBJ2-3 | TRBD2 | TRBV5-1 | TGCGCCAGCAGCTTGGACAGCGGGAGGACCGATACGCAGTATTTT | CASSLDSGRTDTQYF
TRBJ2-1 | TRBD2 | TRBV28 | TGTGCCAGCAGCCAGGGACTAGCGGGTATGAATGAGCAGTTCTTC | CASSQGLAGMNEQFF
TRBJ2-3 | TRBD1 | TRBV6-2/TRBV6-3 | TGTGCCAGCAGCCCATGGGACAGAGGCACAGATACGCAGTATTTT | CASSPWDRGTDTQYF
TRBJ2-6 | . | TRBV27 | TGTGCCAGCAGTTTTAGGGGATATTCTGGGGCCAACGTCCTGACTTTC | CASSFRGYSGANVLTF
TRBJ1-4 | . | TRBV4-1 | TGCGCCAGCAGCCATCCTAATAATGAAAAACTGTTTTTT | CASSHPNNEKLFF
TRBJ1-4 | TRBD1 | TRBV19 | TGTGCCAGTAGTAGAACCCCAGGGGGCGCGGAGGAAAAACTGTTTTTT | CASSRTPGGAEEKLFF
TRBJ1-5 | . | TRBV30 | TGTGCCTGGAGTCCCGGGGGGGTGAACCAGCCCCAGCATTTT | CAWSPGGVNQPQHF
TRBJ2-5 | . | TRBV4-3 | TGCGCCAGCAGCCTAAATGGCAGGGGACAACAAGAGACCCAGTACTTC | CASSLNGRGQQETQYF
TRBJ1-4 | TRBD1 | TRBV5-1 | TGCGCCAGCAGCTTGGTAACAGGGGGCAAGGTTGAAAAACTGTTTTTT | CASSLVTGGKVEKLFF
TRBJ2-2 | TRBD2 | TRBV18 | TGTGCCAGCTCACCGCCGGGACTAGCGGGAATCGGGGAGCTGTTTTTT | CASSPPGLAGIGELFF
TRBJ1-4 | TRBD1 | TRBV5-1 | TGCGCCAGCAGCTATAGACAGGGGGCGTATGAAAAACTGTTTTTT | CASSYRQGAYEKLFF
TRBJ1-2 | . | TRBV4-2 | TGTGCCAGCAGCCAAGAAACGGGGGGTAGAGCTAACTATGGCTACACCTTC | CASSQETGGRANYGYTF
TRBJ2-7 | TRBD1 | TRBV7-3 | TGTGCCAGCAGCCCGACCGGGACAGGGGTTTACGAGCAGTACTTC | CASSPTGTGVYEQYF
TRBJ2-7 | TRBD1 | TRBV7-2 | TGTGCCAGCAGCTCCCGACAGGGGGTCCACGAGCAGTACTTC | CASSSRQGVHEQYF
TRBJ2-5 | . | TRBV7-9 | TGTGCCAGCAGCTTGAGGGAGAGGGAGACCCAGTACTTC | CASSLRERETQYF
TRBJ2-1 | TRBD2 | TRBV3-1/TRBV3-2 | TGTGCCAGCACCTTAAACGGGGTAGCGGGAGGGAATGAGCAGTTCTTC | CASTLNGVAGGNEQFF
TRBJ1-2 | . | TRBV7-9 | TGTGGGACCCGACAGGAAGGTCTTGGCTACACCTTC | CGTRQEGLGYTF
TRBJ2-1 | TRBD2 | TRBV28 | TGTGCCAGCAGTCTAATAGCGGGAGGTAACAATGAGCAGTTCTTC | CASSLIAGGNNEQFF
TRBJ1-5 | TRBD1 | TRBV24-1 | TGTGCCACCAGTGACCGGACAGGGGGCTTTCAGCCCCAGCATTTT | CATSDRTGGFQPQHF
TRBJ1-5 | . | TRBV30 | TGTGCGTGGGGGTCTAATCAGCCCCAGCATTTT | CAWGSNQPQHF
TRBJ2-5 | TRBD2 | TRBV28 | TGTGCCAGCAGCCCGGGACTAGCGGCATACCAAGAGACCCAGTACTTC | CASSPGLAAYQETQYF
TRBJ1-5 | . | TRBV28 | TGTGCCAGCAGCTCCCTGGGGGGAGTCAGGGCAGGGTCGGGGCTCAATCAGCCCCAGCATTTT | CASSSLGGVRAGSGLNQPQHF
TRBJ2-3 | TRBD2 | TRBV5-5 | TGTGCCAGCAGCCCGGGACTAGAGCTCACAGATACGCAGTATTTT | CASSPGLELTDTQYF
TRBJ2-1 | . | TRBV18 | TGTGCCAGCTCACCCGGAGGGGGGGGGTTTCGAGAGCAGTTCTTC | CASSPGGGGFREQFF